Sequencing of this T cell receptor (beta chain) was carried out in a study of T-cell reconstitution after alpha-beta-depleted transplantation in children. As it was prepared, the TCRbeta library received unique molecular identifiers. One entry per CDR3 protein, called by TCRdb with MiXCR from the PCR reads. Of nearly 550,000 distinct CDR3 sequences detected, about 18% appear once; the ten largest clones hold around 3.3%. V gave up 5 bases and J gave up 7 bases, with 9 bases separating them. CDR1 and CDR2 (germline): DFQATT, SNEGSKA (reference sequence). The CDR3 runs 11 residues. The chain has TRBV20-1 and TRBJ2-1; D not resolved. The sequencing used PBMCs from the stem cell graft donor, collected from the stem cell graft. The receptor's source is a human donor who donated a stem cell graft to a child with acute lymphoblastic leukemia. CDR3 nucleotides: TGCAGTGCTCCAGAGTGGAATGAGCAGTTCTTC. Translation: CSAPEWNEQFF.